This T cell receptor beta chain derives from a study of blood T cell repertoires in COVID-19. About the study: The origin of the acute and convalescent COVID-19 samples was the United States, Italy and Spain. T cells, B-cell-depleted T cells, or PBMCs supplied cDNA or gDNA.

There are 13 residues in the CDR3. In the original analysis: Nucleated cell number was recorded as an estimate derived from reference gene primer amplification. Some clones are missing from TCRdb's copy, which holds only in-frame ones; the method was immunoSEQ multiplex PCR. V and J calls plus clone size are reproduced from that table; the DNA served to infer D and trimming. The repertoire holds about 80,000 clones, with around 77% as singletons. This chain joins TRBV21-1 and TRBJ1-3; the listed D gene, TRBD1, was not tested against the DNA. TRBV21-1 is marked as a pseudogene. The TCR sequence derives from a man in his 70s with active or convalescent COVID-19. Sequenced sample: peripheral blood. The CDR3, as DNA: TGTGCCAGCAGCCCCAGCTCTGGAAACACCATATATTTT. It codes for CASSPSSGNTIYF.